This entry lists 25 T cell receptor beta chains sequenced from one sample in a study of OX40 agonist ivuxolimab in advanced cancers. TCRdb's copy holds only in-frame clones and misses some; the assay was immunoSEQ multiplex PCR. This sample has around 99,000 clones, with 90% found just once. The sample consisted of CD4+ or CD8+ T cells sorted from blood, taken in a trial of the OX40 agonist ivuxolimab. These receptors were obtained from an adult with an advanced solid tumor such as melanoma, head and neck, liver or kidney cancer.

The chain joins TRBV9 to TRBJ2-7, with 7 positions matching TRBD2. Germline-derived CDR1 and CDR2 are SGDLS and YYNGEE. This CDR3 comprises 15 residues. V shed 3 bases, J shed 3 bases, and the junction held 9 bases outside the gene matches. CDR3 DNA sequence: TGTGCCAGCAGCGGAGAAGGACTAGGGGTCTACGAGCAGTACTTC. It is translated as CASSGEGLGVYEQYF.

V and J are TRBV2 and TRBJ1-1; possible D gene TRBD1, 6 bases. In germline, CDR1 is SNHLY, CDR2 FYNNEI. This CDR3 spans 13 amino acids. V gave up 3 bases and J gave up 4 bases, with 9 bases separating them. CDR3 loop: CASSDPGATEAFF. The DNA for the CDR3 is TGTGCCAGCAGTGACCCGGGGGCCACTGAAGCTTTCTTT. Based on the CDR3 plus reference TRBV2 and TRBJ1-1, the full variable domain is EPEVTQTPSHQVTQMGQEVILRCVPISNHLYFYWYRQILGQKVEFLVSFYNNEISEKSEIFDDQFSVERPDGSNFTLKIRSTKLEDSAMYFCASSDPGATEAFFGQGTRLTVV.

The chain uses TRBV28 and TRBJ2-7; 8 nucleotides line up with TRBD2. V was pared by 6 bases and J by 2 bases, with 9 bases of the junction left unmatched. From germline, CDR1 is MDHEN and CDR2 SYDVKM. This CDR3 is built from 15 residues. The CDR3 nucleotides are TGTGCCAGCAGCCCAAGCGGGAGTCCCCCCTACGAGCAGTACTTC. As protein: CASSPSGSPPYEQYF. Supplemented by reference TRBV28 and TRBJ2-7, the full variable domain reads DVKVTQSSRYLVKRTGEKVFLECVQDMDHENMFWYRQDPGLGLRLIYFSYDVKMKEKGDIPEGYSVSREKKERFSLILESASTNQTSMYLCASSPSGSPPYEQYFGPGTRLTVT.

The rearrangement links TRBV7-9 to TRBJ2-5; TRBD2 matches at 8 bases. The CDR3 runs 16 residues. With 5 bases clipped from V and 2 bases from J, the junction kept 10 bases outside the gene matches. CDR1 and CDR2 (germline): SEHNR, FQNEAQ (reference sequence). The CDR3 is CASSLLPAGEQETQYF. For the CDR3, the DNA is TGTGCCAGCAGCCTTCTCCCAGCGGGGGAACAAGAGACCCAGTACTTC. Complete variable domain (other parts from reference TRBV7-9 and TRBJ2-5): DTGVSQNPRHKITKRGQNVTFRCDPISEHNRLYWYRQTLGQGPEFLTYFQNEAQLEKSRLLSDRFSAERPKGSFSTLEIQRTEQGDSAMYLCASSLLPAGEQETQYFGPGTRLLVL.

The chain is built from TRBV7-9 and TRBJ2-7; D unresolved. CDR1 is SEHNR and CDR2 is FQNEAQ in the germline V gene (reference sequence). The V end lost 1 base, the J end lost 5 bases, and 12 bases lay between the germline ends. CDR3 length: 14 residues. The CDR3 is CASSLVVADDEQYF. Here the CDR3 DNA reads TGTGCCAGCAGCTTAGTTGTTGCAGACGACGAGCAGTACTTC.

The chain links TRBV27 to TRBJ2-7; TRBD1 or TRBD2 may be the D gene (5 bases each). Germline loops: CDR1 MNHEY, CDR2 SMNVEV (reference sequence). With 5 bases removed from V and 3 bases from J, the gap between germline ends came to 20 bases. The CDR3 is 16 amino acids. CDR3: CASSPFRLGTYYEQYF. DNA for the CDR3: TGTGCCAGCAGTCCCTTCCGACTGGGGACCTACTACGAGCAGTACTTC.

V usage is TRBV29-1 and J usage is TRBJ1-3; the D is unclear. Per germline, CDR1 SQVTM and CDR2 ANQGSEA. V was shortened by 7 bases and J by 2 bases, with 9 bases between the two germline ends. The CDR3 sequence is 12 residues long. The CDR3 loop reads CSAGRAGNTIYF. Written as DNA, the CDR3 is TGCAGCGCGGGCCGGGCTGGAAACACCATATATTTT.

The rearrangement uses TRBV30 and TRBJ1-4; D is uncertain. The CDR3 covers 11 residues. V lost 3 bases to trimming and J lost 7 bases, with 6 bases between them. The germline V gene has CDR1 GTSNPN and CDR2 SVGIG (reference sequence). The CDR3 region has the DNA TGTGCCTGGAGGGTCTTTGAAAAACTGTTTTTT. Translated, it gives CAWRVFEKLFF.

The chain has TRBV7-2 and TRBJ1-5; the D gene is possibly TRBD1 (5 bases). The CDR3 is 13 residues long. Germline CDR1 reads SGHTA; CDR2 reads FQGNSA. V was trimmed by 2 bases and J by 8 bases, leaving 10 bases between them. CDR3: CASSLNLGEPQHF. The CDR3 DNA sequence: TGTGCCAGCAGCTTAAATTTAGGGGAGCCCCAGCATTTT. Drawing the rest from reference TRBV7-2 and TRBJ1-5, the complete variable domain is GAGVSQSPSNKVTEKGKDVELRCDPISGHTALYWYRQSLGQGLEFLIYFQGNSAPDKSGLPSDRFSAERTGGSVSTLTIQRTQQEDSAVYLCASSLNLGEPQHFGDGTRLSIL.

This rearrangement joins TRBV2 to TRBJ1-2; D is perhaps TRBD1 (5 bases). The V end was cut by 6 bases, the J end by 6 bases, with 11 bases between. Germline lookup yields CDR1 SNHLY and CDR2 FYNNEI. The CDR3 loop spans 12 amino acids. CDR3: CASRTDTHGYTF. DNA of the CDR3: TGTGCCAGCAGGACAGACACTCATGGCTACACCTTC.

The CDR3 spells CASSEASAAVWGYTF. Here the CDR3 DNA reads TGTGCCAGCAGTGAAGCGTCGGCAGCTGTTTGGGGCTACACCTTC. This sequence joins TRBV2 and TRBJ1-2; no clear D gene. The germline CDR1 and CDR2 sequences are SNHLY and FYNNEI. Trimming left V 0 bases short and J 8 bases short, with 16 bases between. This CDR3 region has 15 residues.

The chain carries TRBV28 and TRBJ1-5; a possible D gene is TRBD1 (6 bases). Germline CDR1 MDHEN, CDR2 SYDVKM. The CDR3 is 13 amino acids. Trimming removed 2 bases at V and 9 bases at J, with 11 bases between. The CDR3 protein is CASSLDRLLPQHF. The CDR3 coding sequence is TGTGCCAGCAGTTTAGACAGGCTGTTGCCCCAGCATTTT.

The J gene is TRBJ2-1, the V gene TRBV7-9; D is unclear. Per the germline V gene, CDR1 is SEHNR and CDR2 is FQNEAQ (reference sequence). Trimming removed 5 bases at V and 3 bases at J, with 14 bases between. This CDR3 comprises 15 residues. The chain's CDR3 is CASSPVSLGYNEQFF. The CDR3, as DNA: TGTGCCAGCAGCCCCGTGTCCCTCGGCTACAATGAGCAGTTCTTC.

The chain is built from TRBV2 and TRBJ1-4; 7 bases align to TRBD1. Germline CDR1 is SNHLY and CDR2 is FYNNEI. The length of the CDR3 is 17 residues. The J segment lost 0 bases and the V segment lost 6 bases, leaving 10 bases of the junction unmatched. The DNA of the CDR3 is TGTGCCAGCAGGAAGACAGGGACCCTCGCAACTAATGAAAAACTGTTTTTT. It is translated as CASRKTGTLATNEKLFF.

This clone was seen a single time. This sequence joins TRBV7-2 and TRBJ1-2, with D possibly matching TRBD1 (5 bases). CDR3 size: 15 residues. The germline gives CDR1 SGHTA, CDR2 FQGNSA. The V end was cut by 2 bases, the J end by 5 bases, with 15 bases between. The CDR3 spells CASSLSAGSKYGYTF. The CDR3 coding sequence is TGTGCCAGCAGCTTATCTGCAGGGAGCAAGTATGGCTACACCTTC.

V gene TRBV5-1 combines with J gene TRBJ1-3; tentative D call: TRBD1 (5 bases). The CDR3 is made up of 14 amino acids. Germline-derived CDR1 and CDR2 are SGHRS and YFSETQ. Trimming stripped 4 bases from V and 3 bases from J, with 11 bases between. The CDR3 here is CASSPAGGGNTIYF. Here the CDR3 DNA reads TGCGCCAGCAGCCCCGCTGGGGGTGGAAACACCATATATTTT.

The V gene is TRBV6-1, the J gene TRBJ2-3; D is unclear. Germline CDR1 reads MNHNS; CDR2 reads SASEGT. The V and J ends lost 3 bases and 2 bases respectively, with 3 bases between them. The CDR3 is 12 residues long. Written as DNA, the CDR3 is TGTGCCAGCAGTGAGTACACAGATACGCAGTATTTT. It encodes CASSEYTDTQYF.

CDR3 in amino acids: CASSFGQGRTGYTF. CDR3 coding DNA: TGTGCCAGCAGTTTCGGACAGGGGAGGACTGGCTACACCTTC. The chain recombines TRBV27 with TRBJ1-2, with TRBD1 identical over 9 bases. V shed 3 bases, J shed 7 bases, and the junction held 6 bases outside the gene matches. The CDR3 has 14 amino acids. Germline lookup yields CDR1 MNHEY and CDR2 SMNVEV (reference sequence).

The CDR3 nucleotides are TGTGCCACCAGCAGAGTTGGCGAAGAGCAGTTCTTC. Protein product: CATSRVGEEQFF. V gene TRBV15 combines with J gene TRBJ2-1; the D is unclear. CDR3 length equals 12 residues. The germline V gene has CDR1 LNHNV and CDR2 YYDKDF (reference sequence). Trimming pared 1 base from V and 10 bases from J, leaving 8 bases between.

This chain uses TRBV19 with TRBJ1-6; D remains unclear. The CDR3 spans 14 residues. Trimming stripped 4 bases from V and 8 bases from J, with 12 bases between. CDR1 and CDR2 from the germline V gene are LNHDA and SQIVND (reference sequence). The chain's CDR3 is CASSSQPWDSPLHF. The CDR3 bases are TGTGCCAGTAGTAGCCAACCGTGGGATTCACCCCTCCACTTT.

The chain joins TRBV19 to TRBJ1-3; D gene unclear. With 4 bases removed from V and 2 bases from J, the gap between germline ends came to 12 bases. CDR1 and CDR2 from the germline V gene are LNHDA and SQIVND (reference sequence). The CDR3 covers 15 residues. DNA for the CDR3: TGTGCCAGTAGTACCCGTCGGTCTCCTGGAAACACCATATATTTT. Encoded protein: CASSTRRSPGNTIYF.

This clone was seen a single time. V and J are TRBV10-3 and TRBJ2-7; D unresolved. In germline, CDR1 is ENHRY, CDR2 SYGVKD. This CDR3 comprises 15 residues. V was cut by 0 bases and J by 3 bases, with 12 bases left in between. CDR3 DNA sequence: TGTGCCATCAGTGAGTCCCGGGTGTATAACTACGAGCAGTACTTC. This sequence encodes CAISESRVYNYEQYF.

The chain is built from TRBV5-1 and TRBJ1-2; D gene unclear. Deletions cut 4 bases from V and 10 bases from J, with 20 bases between. The CDR3 is 14 residues long. Germline V CDR1 and CDR2: SGHRS, YFSETQ. CDR3 residues: CASSGTGGGVDYTF. The CDR3 DNA sequence: TGCGCCAGCAGCGGTACGGGCGGTGGAGTTGACTACACCTTC.

This clone appeared once. The chain has TRBV27 and TRBJ1-2; D remains unclear. CDR1 and CDR2 (germline): MNHEY, SMNVEV (reference sequence). Trimming shortened V by 3 bases and J by 0 bases, and 5 bases separated the two germline ends. The CDR3 extends over 13 amino acids. The CDR3 loop is CASSFVPNYGYTF. CDR3 DNA sequence: TGTGCCAGCAGTTTTGTCCCTAACTATGGCTACACCTTC.

The chain carries TRBV9 and TRBJ1-1; 7 bases fit TRBD1. CDR1 and CDR2 (germline): SGDLS, YYNGEE. CDR3 size: 14 residues. Losses at the gene ends were 2 bases for V and 6 bases for J; bases not matched to a gene: 7. This CDR3 reads CASSVMTGMAEAFF. DNA for the CDR3: TGTGCCAGCAGCGTTATGACAGGGATGGCTGAAGCTTTCTTT.